One T cell receptor (beta chain) is described in this entry. The data derive from a study of blood T cell repertoires in COVID-19. The CDR3 length is 14 residues. Trimming shortened V by 0 bases and J by 3 bases, and 9 bases separated the two germline ends. Germline assignment: CDR1 SGHDT and CDR2 YYEEEE. Assay: immunoSEQ multiplex PCR; the TCRdb copy retains only in-frame clones and omits some. Among about 74,000 clones listed, almost 90% were seen once. This chain connects TRBV5-6 to TRBJ1-2; D is possibly TRBD1 (5 bases). The sequence derives from a woman of 80 years or more with active or convalescent COVID-19. What was sequenced was peripheral blood. In DNA form, the CDR3 reads TGTGCCAGCAGCTTGGGACCCAGGGACTATGGCTACACCTTC. Translation gives CASSLGPRDYGYTF.